The 22 T cell receptor beta chains presented below share a single source sample, sequenced in a study of shared clonotypes between healthy human individuals. The protocol was immunoSEQ multiplex PCR, while the TCRdb copy is restricted to in-frame clones and leaves out a portion. The sample holds 1.4 million to 1.5 million clones, 95% to 97% seen once. Sequenced material: naive CD4+ T cells sorted from blood. Subset denoted: CD45RA+ positively selected. These receptors came from a man aged 30 to 39 in good health.

This clone was seen a few times. The chain joins TRBV7-2 to TRBJ1-1, with D perhaps TRBD1 (5 bases). Germline V CDR1 and CDR2: SGHTA, FQGNSA. V shed 5 bases and J shed 4 bases, with 14 bases lying between them. The CDR3 contains 14 residues. This CDR3 reads CASSMDILATEAFF. CDR3 nucleotide sequence: TGTGCCAGCAGCATGGACATTCTGGCCACTGAAGCTTTCTTT.

J is TRBJ2-2 and V is TRBV6-5; 10 bases fit TRBD1. The trim removed 6 bases at V and 5 bases at J, leaving 6 bases unmatched. CDR1 is MNHEY and CDR2 is SVGAGI in the germline V gene. The CDR3 sequence is 15 residues long. Here the CDR3 DNA reads TGTGCCAGCAGCCGGGACAGGGGCGGAACCGGGGAGCTGTTTTTT. It codes for CASSRDRGGTGELFF.

The J gene is TRBJ2-3, the V gene TRBV14; the D is unclear. The V end was cut by 0 bases, the J end by 3 bases, with 10 bases between. This CDR3 is built from 15 residues. Germline V gives CDR1 SGHDN, CDR2 FVKESK. The CDR3 DNA follows: TGTGCCAGCAGCCAAGAGATAGAGTGGACAGATACGCAGTATTTT. Amino acids: CASSQEIEWTDTQYF.

This clone was recorded once. The rearrangement joins TRBV30 to TRBJ2-5; 7 bases match TRBD1. The junction had 5 bases not matched to a gene; V was cut back by 2 bases and J by 5 bases. Per germline, CDR1 GTSNPN and CDR2 SVGIG (reference sequence). The CDR3 runs 13 residues. The CDR3 is CAWSRQGRETQYF. The CDR3, as DNA: TGTGCCTGGAGTAGACAGGGCCGGGAGACCCAGTACTTC. The full variable domain, with the rest looked up from reference TRBV30 and TRBJ2-5, is SQTIHQWPATLVQPVGSPLSLECTVEGTSNPNLYWYRQAAGRGLQLLFYSVGIGQISSEVPQNLSASRPQDRQFILSSKKLLLSDSGFYLCAWSRQGRETQYFGPGTRLLVL.

A note on this clone: Other DNA sequences in the sample encode the same CDR3. This chain connects TRBV28 to TRBJ2-5; no reliable D call. This CDR3 has 14 amino acids. Germline V gene sequence: CDR1 MDHEN, CDR2 SYDVKM. Trimming took 5 bases from V and 1 from J, leaving 11 bases between them. CDR3: CASSLPAPQETQYF. CDR3 sequence (DNA): TGTGCCAGCAGTCTCCCCGCCCCCCAAGAGACCCAGTACTTC.

This chain uses TRBV19 with TRBJ1-5; D is perhaps TRBD1 (6 bases). The length of the CDR3 is 16 residues. Trimming removed 5 bases at V and 0 bases at J, with 14 bases between. Germline V lookup: CDR1 LNHDA, CDR2 SQIVND (reference sequence). CDR3 amino acids: CASSPGQIHSNQPQHF. The CDR3 region has the DNA TGTGCCAGTAGTCCCGGACAGATACATAGCAATCAGCCCCAGCATTTT.

V gene TRBV28 combines with J gene TRBJ2-7; tentatively, D is TRBD2 (6 bases). The CDR3 totals 16 residues. V was pared by 6 bases and J by 2 bases, with 20 bases between. Germline V CDR1 and CDR2: MDHEN, SYDVKM. The CDR3 region is CASRTVVVGGAYEQYF. For the CDR3, the DNA is TGTGCCAGCAGAACTGTAGTGGTGGGGGGAGCCTACGAGCAGTACTTC. The whole variable domain, remainder taken from reference TRBV28 and TRBJ2-7, is DVKVTQSSRYLVKRTGEKVFLECVQDMDHENMFWYRQDPGLGLRLIYFSYDVKMKEKGDIPEGYSVSREKKERFSLILESASTNQTSMYLCASRTVVVGGAYEQYFGPGTRLTVT.

This sequence joins TRBV11-3 and TRBJ2-7, with TRBD2 identical over 9 bases. Germline V gene lookup returns CDR1 SGHNT and CDR2 YENEEA. The CDR3 is 14 amino acids. The ends lost 0 bases at V and 6 bases at J; junction bases unmatched: 3. CDR3 region: CASSLDLAGFEQYF. The CDR3 DNA is TGTGCCAGCAGCTTAGACCTAGCGGGATTCGAGCAGTACTTC.

The chain combines TRBV28 with TRBJ1-3; D gene ambiguous. V gave up 3 bases and J gave up 2 bases, with 8 bases separating them. Germline lookup yields CDR1 MDHEN and CDR2 SYDVKM. The length of the CDR3 is 14 residues. The CDR3 DNA reads TGTGCCAGCAGTTTCGGCAGGACTGGAAACACCATATATTTT. As protein: CASSFGRTGNTIYF.

In DNA form, the CDR3 reads TGTGCCAGCAGCTTACCCCCCGAGCGGTGGGGGGGCTCGAACACTGAAGCTTTCTTT. Its translation is CASSLPPERWGGSNTEAFF. This chain joins TRBV13 and TRBJ1-1, with D possibly matching TRBD1 (6 bases). Germline V gene data show CDR1 as PRHDT and CDR2 as FYEKMQ (reference sequence). The V end lost 2 bases, the J end lost 1 base, and 23 bases lay between the germline ends. This CDR3 region has 19 residues.

The chain combines TRBV25-1 with TRBJ2-6, with TRBD1 matching 10 bases. Losses at the gene ends were 8 bases for V and 0 bases for J; bases not matched to a gene: 7. CDR1 MGHDK and CDR2 SYGVNS come from the germline V gene. The CDR3 spans 17 residues. The CDR3 here is CASGRDRGPSGANVLTF. The CDR3 bases are TGTGCCAGCGGCAGGGACAGGGGCCCCTCTGGGGCCAACGTCCTGACTTTC.

The rearrangement uses TRBV5-1 and TRBJ2-2; tentatively, D is TRBD2 (7 bases). The CDR3 has 16 residues. Per germline, CDR1 SGHRS and CDR2 YFSETQ. Trimming pared 0 bases from V and 2 bases from J, leaving 11 bases between. CDR3 residues: CASSLGGGGNTGELFF. CDR3 in DNA: TGCGCCAGCAGCTTGGGCGGGGGCGGAAACACCGGGGAGCTGTTTTTT.

The V gene is TRBV7-2, the J gene TRBJ2-3; 11 bases line up with TRBD2. Germline V gene sequence: CDR1 SGHTA, CDR2 FQGNSA. The V and J ends lost 4 bases and 0 bases, in that order; junction bases with no gene match: 6. The CDR3 has 17 residues. The CDR3 coding sequence is TGTGCCAGCAGCTCATGGACTAGCGGGTTCAGCACAGATACGCAGTATTTT. Its protein is CASSSWTSGFSTDTQYF.

J is TRBJ2-3 and V is TRBV27; 10 bases match TRBD2. Germline loops: CDR1 MNHEY, CDR2 SMNVEV (reference sequence). The CDR3 loop spans 15 amino acids. Germline trimming cut 10 bases from V and 5 bases from J; bases unmatched to any gene: 12. The CDR3 sequence is CATSLVLAGEDTQYF. The CDR3 coding sequence is TGTGCCACCTCGTTGGTTCTAGCGGGAGAAGATACGCAGTATTTT.

The chain combines TRBV5-5 with TRBJ2-1, with 7 bases aligning to TRBD2. This CDR3 comprises 18 residues. CDR1 SGHKS and CDR2 YYEKEE come from the germline V gene (reference sequence). V trimming: 4 bases; J trimming: 0 bases; junction bases outside the gene matches: 13. In DNA, the CDR3 is TGTGCCAGCAGCCCTTATATCCTAGCGGAAAGCTCCTACAATGAGCAGTTCTTC. It specifies CASSPYILAESSYNEQFF.

The V and J genes are TRBV10-1 and TRBJ2-1, with D perhaps TRBD2 (6 bases). The V end was cut by 3 bases, the J end by 3 bases, with 12 bases between. The CDR3 loop spans 15 amino acids. Germline V gene data show CDR1 as WNHNN and CDR2 as SYGVQD (reference sequence). CDR3 sequence reads: CASSDRTNIYNEQFF. Written as DNA, the CDR3 is TGCGCCAGCAGTGACCGGACTAACATCTACAATGAGCAGTTCTTC.

DNA of the CDR3: TGTGCCAGCGAAAAGTACCCTTTAACCGGGGAGCTGTTTTTT. Translation gives CASEKYPLTGELFF. The chain recombines TRBV6-1 with TRBJ2-2; D is undetermined. The CDR3 loop spans 14 amino acids. V lost 8 bases to trimming and J lost 5 bases, with 15 bases between them. Germline V gene data show CDR1 as MNHNS and CDR2 as SASEGT.

The rearrangement links TRBV9 to TRBJ2-5; 10 nucleotides match TRBD2. The V gene's germline CDR1 is SGDLS and CDR2 YYNGEE. The J segment lost 4 bases and the V segment lost 0 bases, leaving 3 bases of the junction unmatched. CDR3 length: 15 residues. The DNA of the CDR3 is TGTGCCAGCAGCGTAGGGAGCGGGAGGGTAGAGACCCAGTACTTC. Protein: CASSVGSGRVETQYF.

The chain joins TRBV28 to TRBJ1-1; D perhaps matches TRBD1 (5 bases). Trimming removed 2 bases from V and 8 bases from J, with 12 bases in between. The CDR3 consists of 13 residues. Germline V CDR1 and CDR2: MDHEN, SYDVKM. The CDR3 bases are TGTGCCAGCAGTTTAATACAGGCACGGGAAGCTTTCTTT. It is translated as CASSLIQAREAFF.

The rearrangement joins TRBV9 to TRBJ2-5; tentatively, D is TRBD1 (5 bases). Germline CDR1 reads SGDLS; CDR2 reads YYNGEE. Deletions cut 1 base from V and 4 bases from J, with 11 bases between. The CDR3 is made up of 14 amino acids. CDR3 in amino acids: CASSVLQGGETQYF. The CDR3 DNA reads as TGTGCCAGCAGCGTATTGCAGGGTGGAGAGACCCAGTACTTC.

The chain joins TRBV10-2 to TRBJ2-5, with TRBD1 as a possible D gene (6 bases). V was shortened by 6 bases and J by 3 bases, with 14 bases between the two germline ends. The CDR3 runs 14 residues. From germline, CDR1 is WSHSY and CDR2 SAAADI. CDR3 nucleotides: TGCGCCAGCAGACTACGGACAGACGAAGAGACCCAGTACTTC. Its protein product is CASRLRTDEETQYF.

Concerning this clone itself: Other DNA sequences from this sample encode an identical CDR3 as well. V and J are TRBV9 and TRBJ2-3; D call uncertain. CDR1 is SGDLS and CDR2 is YYNGEE in the germline V gene. Between the trimmed V and J ends, which lost 4 bases and 3 bases, there was a span of 3 bases. The CDR3 length is 11 residues. The CDR3 reads CASSLTDTQYF. In nucleotides, the CDR3 is TGTGCCAGCAGCCTTACAGATACGCAGTATTTT.